Sequencing of this T cell receptor (beta chain) was carried out in a study of blood T cell repertoires in COVID-19 (dated by TCRdb to 2020 to 2021). Some background on the complete study: Samples covering the acute and convalescent phases of COVID-19 were provided by collaborators in the United States, Italy and Spain. The material from the prospective study consisted of cDNA or gDNA derived from T cells, B-cell-depleted T cells, or PBMCs. Deeply sampled blood TCRbeta repertoires from subjects exposed to, actively infected with, or recovered from COVID-19 were included in the dataset. The repertoires were released in a freely available public database meant as a resource for research on the immune response to SARS-CoV-2. Samples came from the ongoing ImmuneRACE study (first 160 participants) plus 1,254 subjects from 6 global collaborators. The sample metadata nearly always contained a de-identified subject ID, COVID-19 status, age in years and sex. Where available, HLA class I and class II types were taken from metadata supplied by the sample provider and were not determined by assay-based typing.

Relative to germline, V is missing 4 bases and J is missing 6 bases, with 7 bases of the junction outside any gene match. According to the germline V gene (reference sequence), CDR1 reads LNHDA and CDR2 reads SQIVND. From the cysteine through the phenylalanine, the CDR3 covers 14 amino acids. Here the CDR3 DNA is all that survives: 42 bases in frame from base 1. Each collaborating institution followed its own protocols to collect whole blood in K2EDTA tubes. For TCRbeta analysis, collaborators shipped samples as frozen whole blood, isolated PBMCs, or DNA extracted from either of those sample types. TCRbeta CDR3 regions were amplified from genomic DNA using the immunoSEQ Assay, a bias-controlled multiplex PCR. The study's own analysis went as follows. Within the assay, amplification of reference gene primers was used to estimate how many nucleated cells each sample contained. To quantify the absolute abundance of each unique TCRbeta CDR3 rearrangement, sequence reads were collapsed and filtered. For each sample, productive Simpson clonality was calculated as the square root of Simpson's diversity index over productive rearrangements. TCRdb re-hosts the immuneACCESS table, in-frame sequences only. Its copies lack some clones; in the studies checked, an unresolved V gene accounts for under half of them, and the cause for the rest is not known. V and J calls and clone size come straight from that table; D and trimming were deduced from the DNA. The sample contains tens of thousands of clones, 80% to 90% of them found a single time. Clones ranked in the top ten supply roughly 4.8% of the sample.

The paper as a whole reports these results and caveats: The quantity of clinical and demographic metadata differed by source and by participant and was supplied without curation.

Note on this clone: The antigen this receptor binds is unknown. No qualities accompany the bases; no much larger clone lies one base away.

This clonotype was obtained from a human donor in a cohort sampled during active COVID-19. The chain links TRBV19 with TRBJ2-3, and TRBD2 aligns with 7 junction nucleotides. Sequencing input: peripheral blood. The CDR3 region reads CASSNRLARDTQYF. The sequenced DNA: TGTGCCAGTAGTAATAGACTAGCCCGGGATACGCAGTATTTT.